The present T cell receptor beta chain was sequenced within a study of shared clonotypes between healthy human individuals. This clone appeared a single time. Its specificity is not known. Different DNA sequences within this sample yield the same CDR3. Recent acute infections and vaccinations were absent in the healthy HIV-negative adult donors. V was pared by 3 bases and J by 0 bases, with 6 bases between. Germline CDR1 is GTSNPN and CDR2 is SVGIG (reference sequence). This CDR3 is built from 13 residues. The assay was immunoSEQ multiplex PCR, and TCRdb's table has in-frame clones only and misses some. Of about 1 million clones listed, roughly 80% are singletons. The study, taken as a whole, reports: In several donors, around 4.5% of naive CD4 clonotypes appeared in common.

This sequence originates from a man younger than 35 in good health. This chain uses TRBV30 with TRBJ2-1; possible D gene TRBD2, 6 bases. Sequenced sample: memory CD4+ T cells sorted from blood. Subset denoted: CD45RA-negative fraction. For the CDR3, the DNA is TGTGCCTGGAGGCGGGGCTCCTACAATGAGCAGTTCTTC. This sequence encodes CAWRRGSYNEQFF.